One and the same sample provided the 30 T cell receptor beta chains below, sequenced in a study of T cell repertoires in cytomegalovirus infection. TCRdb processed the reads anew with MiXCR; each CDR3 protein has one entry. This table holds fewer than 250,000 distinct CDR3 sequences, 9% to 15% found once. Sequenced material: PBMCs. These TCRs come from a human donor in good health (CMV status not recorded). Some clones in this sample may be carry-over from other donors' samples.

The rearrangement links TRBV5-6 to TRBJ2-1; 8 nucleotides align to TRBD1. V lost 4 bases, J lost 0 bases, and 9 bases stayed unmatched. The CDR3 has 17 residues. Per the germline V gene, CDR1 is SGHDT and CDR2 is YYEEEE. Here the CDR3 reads CASSAWTGLPSYNEQFF. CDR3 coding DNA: TGTGCCAGCAGCGCATGGACAGGGCTCCCCTCCTACAATGAGCAGTTCTTC.

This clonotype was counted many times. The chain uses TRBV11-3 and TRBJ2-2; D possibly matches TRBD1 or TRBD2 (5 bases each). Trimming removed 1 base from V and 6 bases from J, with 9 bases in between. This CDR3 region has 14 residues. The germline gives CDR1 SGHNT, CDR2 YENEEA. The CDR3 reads CASSLVWGSGELFF. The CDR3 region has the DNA TGTGCCAGCAGCTTAGTATGGGGGTCCGGGGAGCTGTTTTTT.

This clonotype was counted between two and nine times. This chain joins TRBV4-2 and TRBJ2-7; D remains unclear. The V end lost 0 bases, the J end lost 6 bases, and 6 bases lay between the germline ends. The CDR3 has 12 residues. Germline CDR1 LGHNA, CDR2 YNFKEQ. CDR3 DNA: TGTGCCAGCAGCCAAGAGGCGCGCGAGCAGTACTTC. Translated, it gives CASSQEAREQYF.

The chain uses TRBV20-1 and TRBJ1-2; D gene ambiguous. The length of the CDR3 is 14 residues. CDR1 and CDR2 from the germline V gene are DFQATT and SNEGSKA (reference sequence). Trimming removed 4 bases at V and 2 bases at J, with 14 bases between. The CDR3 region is CSATPSRGNYGYTF. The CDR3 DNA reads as TGCAGTGCTACCCCCTCCCGGGGAAACTATGGCTACACCTTC.

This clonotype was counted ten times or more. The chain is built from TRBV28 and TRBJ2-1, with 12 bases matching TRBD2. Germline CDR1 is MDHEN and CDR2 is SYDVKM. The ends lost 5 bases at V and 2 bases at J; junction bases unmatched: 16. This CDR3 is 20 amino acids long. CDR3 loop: CASSQTPGTSGSGTYNEQFF. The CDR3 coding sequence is TGTGCCAGCAGTCAAACCCCCGGGACTAGCGGGTCCGGAACCTACAATGAGCAGTTCTTC.

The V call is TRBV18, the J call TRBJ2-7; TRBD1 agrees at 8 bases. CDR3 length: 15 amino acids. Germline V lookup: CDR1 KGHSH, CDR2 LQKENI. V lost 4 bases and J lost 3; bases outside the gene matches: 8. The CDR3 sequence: CASSLRTGTSYEQYF. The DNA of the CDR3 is TGTGCCAGCTCACTTAGGACAGGGACCAGCTACGAGCAGTACTTC. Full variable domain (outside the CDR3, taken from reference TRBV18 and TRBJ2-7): NAGVMQNPRHLVRRRGQEARLRCSPMKGHSHVYWYRQLPEEGLKFMVYLQKENIIDESGMPKERFSAEFPKEGPSILRIQQVVRGDSAAYFCASSLRTGTSYEQYFGPGTRLTVT.

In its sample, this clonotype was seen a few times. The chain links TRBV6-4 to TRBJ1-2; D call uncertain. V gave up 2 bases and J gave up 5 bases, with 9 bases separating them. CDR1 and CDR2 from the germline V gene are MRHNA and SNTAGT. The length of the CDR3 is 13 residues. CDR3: CASSDGPGYGYTF. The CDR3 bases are TGTGCCAGCAGTGACGGCCCGGGGTATGGCTACACCTTC.

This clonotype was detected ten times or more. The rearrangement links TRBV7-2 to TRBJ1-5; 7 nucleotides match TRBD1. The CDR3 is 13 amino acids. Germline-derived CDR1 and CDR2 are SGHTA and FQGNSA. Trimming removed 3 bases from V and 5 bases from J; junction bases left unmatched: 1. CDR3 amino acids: CASSFTGDQPQHF. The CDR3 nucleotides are TGTGCCAGCAGCTTTACAGGGGATCAGCCCCAGCATTTT.

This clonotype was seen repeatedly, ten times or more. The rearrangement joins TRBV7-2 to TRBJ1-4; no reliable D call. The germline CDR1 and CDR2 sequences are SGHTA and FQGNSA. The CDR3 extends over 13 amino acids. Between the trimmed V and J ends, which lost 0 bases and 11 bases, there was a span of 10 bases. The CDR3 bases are TGTGCCAGCAGCTTAGCCACACAGTCTAAACTGTTTTTT. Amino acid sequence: CASSLATQSKLFF.

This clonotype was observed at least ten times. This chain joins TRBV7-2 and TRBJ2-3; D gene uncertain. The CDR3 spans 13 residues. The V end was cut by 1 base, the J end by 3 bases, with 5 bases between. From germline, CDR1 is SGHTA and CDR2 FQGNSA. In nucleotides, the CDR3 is TGTGCCAGCAGCTTAGACCGAACAGATACGCAGTATTTT. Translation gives CASSLDRTDTQYF. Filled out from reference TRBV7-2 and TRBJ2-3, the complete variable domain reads GAGVSQSPSNKVTEKGKDVELRCDPISGHTALYWYRQSLGQGLEFLIYFQGNSAPDKSGLPSDRFSAERTGGSVSTLTIQRTQQEDSAVYLCASSLDRTDTQYFGPGTRLTVL.

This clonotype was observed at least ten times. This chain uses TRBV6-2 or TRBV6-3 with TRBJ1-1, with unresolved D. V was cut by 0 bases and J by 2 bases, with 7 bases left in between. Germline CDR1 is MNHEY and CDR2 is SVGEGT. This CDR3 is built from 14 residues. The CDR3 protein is CASSYSRINTEAFF. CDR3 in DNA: TGTGCCAGCAGTTACTCCCGGATCAACACTGAAGCTTTCTTT.

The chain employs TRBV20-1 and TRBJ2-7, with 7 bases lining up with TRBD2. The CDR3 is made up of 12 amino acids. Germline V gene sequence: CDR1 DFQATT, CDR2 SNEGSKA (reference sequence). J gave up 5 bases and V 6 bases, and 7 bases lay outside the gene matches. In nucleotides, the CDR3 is TGCAGTGCCCCGGTGGGAGGGAACGAGCAGTACTTC. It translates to CSAPVGGNEQYF.

For the CDR3, the DNA is TGTGCCAGCGGGGCGGGGAATTATGCCGAGCAGTACTTC. Translated, it gives CASGAGNYAEQYF. This chain connects TRBV3-1 to TRBJ2-7, with a weak D call TRBD2 (6 bases). The CDR3 loop spans 13 amino acids. Germline CDR1 and CDR2: LGHDT and YNNKEL (reference sequence). V dropped 8 bases and J dropped 6 bases, with 17 bases sitting between them.

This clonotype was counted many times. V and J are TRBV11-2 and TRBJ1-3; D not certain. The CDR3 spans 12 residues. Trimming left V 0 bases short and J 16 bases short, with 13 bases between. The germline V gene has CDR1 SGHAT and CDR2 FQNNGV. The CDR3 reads CASSLDQIKRYF. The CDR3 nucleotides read TGTGCCAGCAGCTTAGATCAAATCAAGAGGTATTTT.

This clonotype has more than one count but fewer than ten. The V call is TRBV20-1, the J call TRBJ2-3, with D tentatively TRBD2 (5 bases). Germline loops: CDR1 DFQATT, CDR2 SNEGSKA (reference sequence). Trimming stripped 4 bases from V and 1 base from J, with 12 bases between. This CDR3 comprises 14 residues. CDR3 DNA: TGCAGTGCTACTACTAGTGGTGGCACAGATACGCAGTATTTT. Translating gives CSATTSGGTDTQYF.

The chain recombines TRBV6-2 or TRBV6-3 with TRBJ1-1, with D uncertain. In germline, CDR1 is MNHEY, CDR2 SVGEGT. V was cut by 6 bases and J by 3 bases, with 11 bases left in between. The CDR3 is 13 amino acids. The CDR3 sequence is CASRTTVHTEAFF. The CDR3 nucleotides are TGTGCCAGCAGGACTACAGTCCACACTGAAGCTTTCTTT.

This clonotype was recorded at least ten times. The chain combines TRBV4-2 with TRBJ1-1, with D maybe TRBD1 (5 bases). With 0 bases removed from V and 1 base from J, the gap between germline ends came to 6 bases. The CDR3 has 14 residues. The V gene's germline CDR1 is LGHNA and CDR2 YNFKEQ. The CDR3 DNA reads TGTGCCAGCAGCCAAGAGGGGGGGAACACTGAAGCTTTCTTT. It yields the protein CASSQEGGNTEAFF.

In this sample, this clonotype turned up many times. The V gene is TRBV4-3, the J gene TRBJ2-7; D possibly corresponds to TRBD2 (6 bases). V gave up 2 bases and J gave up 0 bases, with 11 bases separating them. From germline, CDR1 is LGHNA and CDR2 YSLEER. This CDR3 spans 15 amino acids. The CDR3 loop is CASSQYGGSSYEQYF. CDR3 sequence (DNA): TGCGCCAGCAGCCAATACGGGGGTTCCTCCTACGAGCAGTACTTC.

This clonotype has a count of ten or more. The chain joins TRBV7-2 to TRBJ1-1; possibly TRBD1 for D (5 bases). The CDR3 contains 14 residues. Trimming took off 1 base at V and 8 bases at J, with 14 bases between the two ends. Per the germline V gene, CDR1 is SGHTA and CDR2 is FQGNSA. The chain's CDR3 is CASSLGGGETEAFF. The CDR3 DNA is TGTGCCAGCAGCTTAGGCGGGGGGGAGACAGAAGCTTTCTTT.

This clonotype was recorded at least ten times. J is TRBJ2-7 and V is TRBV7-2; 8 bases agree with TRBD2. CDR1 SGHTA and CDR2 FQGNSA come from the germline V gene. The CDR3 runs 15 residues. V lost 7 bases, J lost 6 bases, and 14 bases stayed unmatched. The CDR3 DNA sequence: TGTGCCAGCACCCGCAAAGGGACGGGAGGGCTCGAGCAGTACTTC. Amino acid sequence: CASTRKGTGGLEQYF.

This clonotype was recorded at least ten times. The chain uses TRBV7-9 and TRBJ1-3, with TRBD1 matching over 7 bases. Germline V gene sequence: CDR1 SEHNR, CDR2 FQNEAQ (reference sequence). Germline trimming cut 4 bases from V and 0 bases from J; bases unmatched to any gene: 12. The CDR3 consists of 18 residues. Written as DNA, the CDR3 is TGTGCCAGCAGCTCACTCGGACAGGTGCTAGTCTCTGGAAACACCATATATTTT. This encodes CASSSLGQVLVSGNTIYF.

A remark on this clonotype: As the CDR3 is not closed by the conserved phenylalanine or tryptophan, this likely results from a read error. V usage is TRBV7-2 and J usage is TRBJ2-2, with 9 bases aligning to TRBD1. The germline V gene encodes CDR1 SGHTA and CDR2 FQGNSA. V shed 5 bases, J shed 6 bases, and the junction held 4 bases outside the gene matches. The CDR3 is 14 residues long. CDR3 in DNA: TGTGCCAGCAGCCCGACAGGGGGGGCCGGGGAGCTGTTTTTG. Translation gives CASSPTGGAGELFL.

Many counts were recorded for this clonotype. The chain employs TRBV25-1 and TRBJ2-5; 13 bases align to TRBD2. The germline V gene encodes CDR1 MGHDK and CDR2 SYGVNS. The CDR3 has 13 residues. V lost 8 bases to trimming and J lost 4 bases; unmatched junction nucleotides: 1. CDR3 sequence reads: CASGLAGVETQYF. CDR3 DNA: TGTGCCAGCGGACTAGCGGGAGTAGAGACCCAGTACTTC.

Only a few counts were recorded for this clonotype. Here the CDR3 DNA reads TGCAGCGTTGACGAGCCTACCTCTGGGGCCAACGTCCTGACTTTC. This codes for CSVDEPTSGANVLTF. The V call is TRBV29-1, the J call TRBJ2-6; D gene uncertain. Trimming shortened V by 3 bases and J by 0 bases, and 9 bases separated the two germline ends. Germline CDR1 SQVTM, CDR2 ANQGSEA. CDR3 size: 15 residues.

CDR3 bases: TGTGCCAGCCGATTAGGGACAGGGGAACACAATGAGCAGTTCTTC. Translated, it gives CASRLGTGEHNEQFF. V gene TRBV19 combines with J gene TRBJ2-1; TRBD1 matches 10 bases. The CDR3 length is 15 residues. With V trimmed by 9 bases and J by 5 bases, 10 bases remained unmatched. Germline V gene lookup returns CDR1 LNHDA and CDR2 SQIVND (reference sequence).

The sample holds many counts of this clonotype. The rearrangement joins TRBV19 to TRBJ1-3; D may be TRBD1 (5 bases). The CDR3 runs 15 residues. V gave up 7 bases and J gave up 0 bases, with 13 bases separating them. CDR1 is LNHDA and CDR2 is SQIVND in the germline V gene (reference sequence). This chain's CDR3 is CASTRDRFSGNTIYF. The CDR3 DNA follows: TGTGCCAGTACCAGGGACCGCTTCTCTGGAAACACCATATATTTT.

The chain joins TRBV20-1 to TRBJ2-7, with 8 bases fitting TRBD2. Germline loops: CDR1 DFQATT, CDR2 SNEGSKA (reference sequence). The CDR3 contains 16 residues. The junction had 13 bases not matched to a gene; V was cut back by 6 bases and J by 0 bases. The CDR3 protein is CSALTVGGGSSYEQYF. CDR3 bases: TGCAGTGCCCTGACTGTCGGGGGGGGGAGCTCCTACGAGCAGTACTTC.

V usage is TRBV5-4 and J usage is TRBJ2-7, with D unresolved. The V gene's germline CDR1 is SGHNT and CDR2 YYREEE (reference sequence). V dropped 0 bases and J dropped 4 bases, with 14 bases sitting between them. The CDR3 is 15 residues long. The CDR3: CASSLVGKAGYEQYF. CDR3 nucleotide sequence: TGTGCCAGCAGCTTGGTTGGGAAAGCTGGGTACGAGCAGTACTTC.

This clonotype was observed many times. Here the CDR3 reads CASSSAGTAYEQYF. The CDR3 DNA reads as TGTGCCAGCAGCTCCGCAGGGACCGCCTACGAGCAGTACTTC. The chain recombines TRBV7-2 with TRBJ2-7, with D perhaps given as TRBD1 or TRBD2 (5 bases each). Germline V CDR1 and CDR2: SGHTA, FQGNSA. The CDR3 loop spans 14 amino acids. With 4 bases removed from V and 2 bases from J, the gap between germline ends came to 12 bases.

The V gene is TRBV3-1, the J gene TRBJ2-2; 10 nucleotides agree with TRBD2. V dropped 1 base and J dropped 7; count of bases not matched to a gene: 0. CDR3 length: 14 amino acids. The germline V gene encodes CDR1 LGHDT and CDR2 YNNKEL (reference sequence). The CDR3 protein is CASSQVAGGGELFF. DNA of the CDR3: TGTGCCAGCAGCCAAGTAGCGGGAGGCGGGGAGCTGTTTTTT.